Each of the 32 T cell receptor beta chains below was sequenced from the same sample in a study of T cell repertoires in cytomegalovirus infection. TCRdb recomputed calls from the reads with MiXCR, one row per CDR3 protein. In the table there are 300,000 to 400,000 distinct CDR3 sequences, approximately 32% of which are singletons. Their antigens are not known. The sequencing here drew on cultured PBMCs, taken from culture after CMV antigen stimulation. All receptors come from a human donor in good health (CMV status not recorded). Some clones in this sample may be carry-over from other donors' samples.

This clonotype was detected many times. V usage is TRBV7-8 and J usage is TRBJ2-2, with TRBD1 matching 9 bases. Per germline, CDR1 SGHVS and CDR2 FQNEAQ. With 5 bases clipped from V and 4 bases from J, the junction kept 11 bases outside the gene matches. The CDR3 is 17 residues long. The CDR3 spells CASSAQTGQGSTGELFF. DNA for the CDR3: TGTGCCAGCAGCGCGCAAACGGGACAGGGCTCCACCGGGGAGCTGTTTTTT.

This sequence joins TRBV4-1 and TRBJ1-1, with D hard to call. The germline V and J ends were trimmed by 4 bases and 2 bases, with 23 bases remaining between them. CDR1 is MGHRA, CDR2 YSYEKL, per germline. CDR3 length: 18 amino acids. The CDR3 DNA reads TGCGCCAGCAGCCTATCGAATATGTATCTAAAGCAAAACACTGAAGCTTTCTTT. This codes for CASSLSNMYLKQNTEAFF.

This clonotype rates as medium-sized (0.01 to 0.1%). This chain connects TRBV12-3 or TRBV12-4 to TRBJ2-3, with 8 bases that match TRBD2. This CDR3 region has 18 residues. The V and J ends lost 2 bases and 4 bases, in that order; junction bases with no gene match: 14. The CDR3 protein is CASSLWSGGNLPSDTQYF. The CDR3 region has the DNA TGTGCCAGCAGTTTATGGTCGGGGGGGAACCTACCTTCAGATACGCAGTATTTT.

The chain employs TRBV18 and TRBJ1-3, with D perhaps TRBD1 (6 bases). Germline assignment: CDR1 KGHSH and CDR2 LQKENI. Trimming removed 2 bases at V and 4 bases at J, with 12 bases between. This CDR3 spans 15 amino acids. CDR3 bases: TGTGCCAGCTCACCAGCCAGGGGACCGGGAAACACCATATATTTT. Protein: CASSPARGPGNTIYF.

This sequence joins TRBV5-5 and TRBJ2-1; D is perhaps TRBD1 (5 bases). With 5 bases removed from V and 5 bases from J, the gap between germline ends came to 14 bases. This CDR3 is 14 amino acids long. The germline gives CDR1 SGHKS, CDR2 YYEKEE (reference sequence). CDR3 DNA: TGTGCCAGCAGTTTGACCCTCAGGGACAATGAGCAGTTCTTC. This encodes CASSLTLRDNEQFF.

The chain links TRBV7-2 to TRBJ2-7; D possibly matches TRBD1 or TRBD2 (5 bases each). The CDR3 is 14 residues long. Per germline, CDR1 SGHTA and CDR2 FQGNSA. With 5 bases removed from V and 6 bases from J, the gap between germline ends came to 17 bases. CDR3 loop: CASSLNGAGTEQYF. CDR3 DNA: TGTGCCAGCAGCCTTAACGGGGCCGGGACCGAGCAGTACTTC.

The V gene is TRBV6-5, the J gene TRBJ2-1; 8 bases are a match to TRBD2. CDR1 and CDR2 from the germline V gene are MNHEY and SVGAGI. The CDR3 extends over 15 amino acids. V gave up 3 bases and J gave up 2 bases; unmatched junction bases: 3. The CDR3 DNA sequence: TGTGCCAGCAGTTATGCGGGAGGAACCTACAATGAGCAGTTCTTC. This translates into CASSYAGGTYNEQFF.

This clonotype was detected a few times. J is TRBJ1-5 and V is TRBV10-3; 8 bases match TRBD1. V was clipped by 5 bases and J by 0 bases; unmatched bases: 6. The germline V gene encodes CDR1 ENHRY and CDR2 SYGVKD. The CDR3 has 16 residues. Here the CDR3 DNA reads TGTGCCATCAGTCCCCAGGACAGGGCTAGCAATCAGCCCCAGCATTTT. It yields the protein CAISPQDRASNQPQHF.

The rearrangement joins TRBV12-3 or TRBV12-4 to TRBJ1-4, with D perhaps matching TRBD1 (5 bases). The length of the CDR3 is 13 residues. Trimming removed 5 bases at V and 4 bases at J, with 8 bases between. The CDR3: CASSPGGNEKLFF. CDR3 in DNA: TGTGCCAGCAGTCCGGGGGGTAATGAAAAACTGTTTTTT.

This clonotype showed up many times. This chain links TRBV28 with TRBJ2-4, with D perhaps matching TRBD1 or TRBD2 (6 bases each). Germline-derived CDR1 and CDR2 are MDHEN and SYDVKM. This CDR3 comprises 17 residues. V was shortened by 7 bases and J by 1 base, with 20 bases between the two germline ends. This CDR3 is CASKGRGGGLAKNIQYF. CDR3 coding DNA: TGTGCCAGCAAGGGCAGGGGTGGGGGGTTGGCCAAAAACATTCAGTACTTC. Full variable domain (remainder filled in from reference TRBV28 and TRBJ2-4): DVKVTQSSRYLVKRTGEKVFLECVQDMDHENMFWYRQDPGLGLRLIYFSYDVKMKEKGDIPEGYSVSREKKERFSLILESASTNQTSMYLCASKGRGGGLAKNIQYFGAGTRLSVL.

V is TRBV7-9 and J is TRBJ2-1; possibly TRBD2 for D (7 bases). Germline lookup yields CDR1 SEHNR and CDR2 FQNEAQ (reference sequence). V was trimmed by 7 bases and J by 5 bases, leaving 12 bases between them. CDR3 length: 13 residues. CDR3 nucleotide sequence: TGTGCCAGCACCTGGGGGGGGCACAATGAGCAGTTCTTC. It translates to CASTWGGHNEQFF. Looking up the rest from reference TRBV7-9 and TRBJ2-1 gives the full variable domain: DTGVSQNPRHKITKRGQNVTFRCDPISEHNRLYWYRQTLGQGPEFLTYFQNEAQLEKSRLLSDRFSAERPKGSFSTLEIQRTEQGDSAMYLCASTWGGHNEQFFGPGTRLTVL.

This sequence joins TRBV20-1 and TRBJ2-5, with a possible D match to TRBD1 (5 bases). The CDR3 runs to 12 residues. Trimming shortened V by 5 bases and J by 4 bases, and 11 bases separated the two germline ends. Germline V lookup: CDR1 DFQATT, CDR2 SNEGSKA (reference sequence). CDR3 nucleotide sequence: TGCAGTGCTTCACAGGTCCGAGAGACCCAGTACTTC. This translates into CSASQVRETQYF.

V is TRBV12-3 or TRBV12-4 and J is TRBJ1-6, with D perhaps TRBD1 (5 bases). The V gene lost 1 base and the J gene lost 11 bases, with 15 bases spanning the gap. The CDR3 length is 15 residues. The CDR3 region has the DNA TGTGCCAGCAGTTTAGGTTCGACAGCATCCACACCCCTCCACTTT. This sequence encodes CASSLGSTASTPLHF.

The gene calls are TRBV4-2 and TRBJ2-1, with D tentatively TRBD1 or TRBD2 (6 bases each). V was trimmed by 0 bases and J by 6 bases, leaving 12 bases between them. Per the germline V gene, CDR1 is LGHNA and CDR2 is YNFKEQ. The length of the CDR3 is 15 residues. The CDR3 protein is CASSQDYGGSNEQFF. CDR3 DNA sequence: TGTGCCAGCAGCCAAGATTACGGGGGCAGCAATGAGCAGTTCTTC.

This clonotype was counted ten times or more. The chain has TRBV7-2 and TRBJ2-7, with D unresolved. CDR1 SGHTA and CDR2 FQGNSA come from the germline V gene. V lost 5 bases, J lost 2 bases, and 10 bases lay in between. This CDR3 region has 13 residues. Here the CDR3 DNA reads TGTGCCAGCAGCCAATCTCCCACCTACGAGCAGTACTTC. This codes for CASSQSPTYEQYF.

The J gene is TRBJ1-1, the V gene TRBV10-3; TRBD1 matches 7 bases. V dropped 10 bases and J dropped 6; count of bases not matched to a gene: 8. CDR1 is ENHRY, CDR2 SYGVKD, per germline. The CDR3 is made up of 12 amino acids. The CDR3 sequence: CATLGTVAEAFF. The CDR3 DNA sequence: TGTGCCACTCTGGGGACAGTCGCTGAAGCTTTCTTT.

This clonotype showed up many times. CDR3 in DNA: TGTGCCAGCAGCACAACGCCGGGGACAATGAACACTGAAGCTTTCTTT. Translated, it gives CASSTTPGTMNTEAFF. The rearrangement joins TRBV7-8 to TRBJ1-1, with D maybe TRBD1 (6 bases). The V gene's germline CDR1 is SGHVS and CDR2 FQNEAQ. V gave up 5 bases and J gave up 0 bases, with 16 bases separating them. The CDR3 sequence is 16 residues long.

The gene calls are TRBV11-2 and TRBJ2-5, with no clear D. V shed 3 bases and J shed 5 bases, with 10 bases lying between them. There are 13 residues in the CDR3. CDR1 is SGHAT, CDR2 FQNNGV, per germline. The CDR3, as DNA: TGTGCCAGCAGCTTTACGGTGTATGAGACCCAGTACTTC. It specifies CASSFTVYETQYF.

This clonotype was detected only once. This chain joins TRBV5-4 and TRBJ1-1, with TRBD1 matching 10 bases. Germline V gene lookup returns CDR1 SGHNT and CDR2 YYREEE (reference sequence). The V gene end was trimmed by 4 bases and the J gene end by 5 bases; junction bases not matched to a gene: 8. The CDR3 length is 15 residues. This CDR3 is CASSMDRGVMTEAFF. The CDR3 DNA reads as TGTGCCAGCAGCATGGACAGGGGGGTGATGACTGAAGCTTTCTTT. The complete variable domain, with remaining parts taken from reference TRBV5-4 and TRBJ1-1, reads ETGVTQSPTHLIKTRGQQVTLRCSSQSGHNTVSWYQQALGQGPQFIFQYYREEENGRGNFPPRFSGLQFPNYSSELNVNALELDDSALYLCASSMDRGVMTEAFFGQGTRLTVV.

J is TRBJ1-3 and V is TRBV29-1; 10 bases are a match to TRBD1. This CDR3 region has 16 residues. Losses at the gene ends were 4 bases for V and 4 bases for J; bases not matched to a gene: 10. CDR1 is SQVTM, CDR2 ANQGSEA, per germline. The CDR3 sequence: CSVGGGQGPDGNTIYF. The CDR3 nucleotides are TGCAGCGTTGGAGGGGGACAGGGGCCGGACGGAAACACCATATATTTT.

The chain has TRBV20-1 and TRBJ2-3, with a tentative D call TRBD1 (6 bases). Germline CDR1 is DFQATT and CDR2 is SNEGSKA (reference sequence). The CDR3 is 14 residues long. Trimming took off 6 bases at V and 0 bases at J, with 13 bases between the two ends. The CDR3 region has the DNA TGCAGTGCCCAAAACAGGGAAAGCACAGATACGCAGTATTTT. Translated, it gives CSAQNRESTDTQYF.

The chain has TRBV6-2 or TRBV6-3 and TRBJ1-5, with D possibly matching TRBD1 (5 bases). V lost 7 bases to trimming and J lost 3 bases, with 10 bases between them. Germline CDR1 is MNHEY and CDR2 is SVGEGT. This CDR3 is 13 amino acids long. CDR3 DNA: TGTGCCAGCACCGACAGTGTCAATCAGCCCCAGCATTTT. This translates into CASTDSVNQPQHF.

The chain recombines TRBV7-9 with TRBJ2-1; D unclear. In germline, CDR1 is SEHNR, CDR2 FQNEAQ (reference sequence). V dropped 4 bases and J dropped 5 bases, with 24 bases sitting between them. CDR3 size: 18 residues. The CDR3 sequence: CASSSIHLVAVSNNEQFF. The CDR3 bases are TGTGCCAGCAGCTCGATCCATCTAGTGGCGGTATCGAACAATGAGCAGTTCTTC.

In its sample, this clonotype was seen many times. The chain links TRBV7-9 to TRBJ2-7, with D uncertain. CDR3 length: 13 residues. V gave up 2 bases and J gave up 2 bases, with 7 bases separating them. CDR1 is SEHNR and CDR2 is FQNEAQ in the germline V gene (reference sequence). The CDR3 DNA reads TGTGCCAGCAGCTTAAGTCAGACCTACGAGCAGTACTTC. It codes for CASSLSQTYEQYF.

The rearrangement uses TRBV7-9 and TRBJ2-7; 13 bases fit TRBD2. The CDR3 covers 18 residues. J lost 0 bases, V lost 4 bases, and 9 bases had no gene match. Germline loops: CDR1 SEHNR, CDR2 FQNEAQ (reference sequence). The CDR3 loop reads CASSSPGLAGFFSYEQYF. The CDR3 nucleotides read TGTGCCAGCAGCTCCCCGGGACTAGCGGGGTTCTTCTCCTACGAGCAGTACTTC. The full variable domain, rest sourced from reference TRBV7-9 and TRBJ2-7, is DTGVSQNPRHKITKRGQNVTFRCDPISEHNRLYWYRQTLGQGPEFLTYFQNEAQLEKSRLLSDRFSAERPKGSFSTLEIQRTEQGDSAMYLCASSSPGLAGFFSYEQYFGPGTRLTVT.

This clonotype has just a few counts. The chain has TRBV28 and TRBJ2-1; weak D call: TRBD2 (6 bases). Germline lookup yields CDR1 MDHEN and CDR2 SYDVKM. V was shortened by 4 bases and J by 2 bases, with 12 bases between the two germline ends. The CDR3 extends over 15 amino acids. The CDR3 region has the DNA TGTGCCAGCAGTTCCCCAGCGGGTCCCTACAATGAGCAGTTCTTC. Its protein is CASSSPAGPYNEQFF. The full variable domain, in which reference TRBV28 and TRBJ2-1 provide the parts outside the CDR3, is DVKVTQSSRYLVKRTGEKVFLECVQDMDHENMFWYRQDPGLGLRLIYFSYDVKMKEKGDIPEGYSVSREKKERFSLILESASTNQTSMYLCASSSPAGPYNEQFFGPGTRLTVL.

This chain's CDR3 is CASSAHNQPQHF. DNA of the CDR3: TGTGCCAGTAGTGCCCATAATCAGCCCCAGCATTTT. The chain combines TRBV19 with TRBJ1-5; D unclear. The CDR3 length is 12 residues. V lost 5 bases and J lost 4, with 6 bases in between. Germline assignment: CDR1 LNHDA and CDR2 SQIVND (reference sequence).

The V gene is TRBV5-1, the J gene TRBJ2-5; 7 bases are a match to TRBD1. CDR3 length equals 13 residues. Trimming removed 6 bases from V and 2 bases from J; junction bases left unmatched: 4. Per the germline V gene, CDR1 is SGHRS and CDR2 is YFSETQ. CDR3 coding DNA: TGCGCCAGCACCGACAGGGTGCAAGAGACCCAGTACTTC. Its translation: CASTDRVQETQYF.

The chain links TRBV2 to TRBJ1-1, with D possibly being TRBD1 (5 bases). Trimming cost V 1 base and J 2 bases, with 8 bases left between them. The V gene's germline CDR1 is SNHLY and CDR2 FYNNEI. This CDR3 has 14 amino acids. The CDR3 is CASSEGRANTEAFF. As DNA, the CDR3 is TGTGCCAGCAGTGAAGGCAGGGCCAACACTGAAGCTTTCTTT.

This clonotype was detected ten times or more. This chain connects TRBV12-3 or TRBV12-4 to TRBJ1-4; 8 bases are a match to TRBD1. The V gene end was trimmed by 4 bases and the J gene end by 6 bases; junction bases not matched to a gene: 7. The CDR3 is 15 amino acids. CDR3 sequence: CASSWNLQGDEKLFF. In DNA form, the CDR3 reads TGTGCCAGCAGTTGGAACTTACAGGGGGATGAAAAACTGTTTTTT.

The chain has TRBV24-1 and TRBJ2-1, with D unresolved. Trimming shortened V by 2 bases and J by 8 bases, and 9 bases separated the two germline ends. The CDR3 extends over 13 amino acids. CDR1 is KGHDR and CDR2 is SFDVKD in the germline V gene. As DNA, the CDR3 is TGTGCCACCAGTGATTCTGGCGGTCATGAGCAGTTCTTC. Its translation is CATSDSGGHEQFF.

The table lists this clonotype with a few counts. The chain carries TRBV15 and TRBJ2-3; 7 bases map to TRBD1. Germline-derived CDR1 and CDR2 are LNHNV and YYDKDF (reference sequence). CDR3 length: 14 amino acids. J was trimmed by 6 bases and V by 2 bases; bases with no gene match: 5. CDR3 coding DNA: TGTGCCACCAGCAGACCAGACAGGGCGGATACGCAGTATTTT. Translation: CATSRPDRADTQYF.